The 28 T cell receptor beta chains reported below all come from one sample, sequenced in a study of cytomegalovirus exposure and HLA in healthy donors. Both 60 Vbeta primers and 13 Jbeta primers went into the PCR. Clones were read by immunoSEQ multiplex PCR, and TCRdb kept only the in-frame ones, dropping some. This table has some 110,000 clones, 10% to 15% appearing once. What was sequenced was PBMCs. Receptors were obtained from a man aged 40-49 years in good health and CMV-seropositive.

This clone came up a few times. The V gene is TRBV5-5, the J gene TRBJ2-3, with 9 bases identical to TRBD2. Germline assignment: CDR1 SGHKS and CDR2 YYEKEE (reference sequence). The length of the CDR3 is 17 residues. Trimming removed 3 bases from V and 4 bases from J; junction bases left unmatched: 12. For the CDR3, the DNA is TGTGCCAGCAGCTCGGGGCTAGCGGGACCTGGCGCAGATACGCAGTATTTT. This translates into CASSSGLAGPGADTQYF. The whole variable domain, remainder taken from reference TRBV5-5 and TRBJ2-3, is DAGVTQSPTHLIKTRGQQVTLRCSPISGHKSVSWYQQVLGQGPQFIFQYYEKEERGRGNFPDRFSARQFPNYSSELNVNALLLGDSALYLCASSSGLAGPGADTQYFGPGTRLTVL.

This clone was counted a few times. The chain carries TRBV11-2 and TRBJ1-1; TRBD1 agrees at 7 bases. The CDR3 contains 15 residues. The trim removed 5 bases at V and 10 bases at J, leaving 16 bases unmatched. CDR1 SGHAT and CDR2 FQNNGV come from the germline V gene. In nucleotides, the CDR3 is TGTGCCAGCAGCCAAGGTTTAGGCAGGGGGTGGGCAGCTTTCTTT. Protein product: CASSQGLGRGWAAFF. Full variable domain (remainder filled in from reference TRBV11-2 and TRBJ1-1): EAGVAQSPRYKIIEKRQSVAFWCNPISGHATLYWYQQILGQGPKLLIQFQNNGVVDDSQLPKDRFSAERLKGVDSTLKIQPAKLEDSAVYLCASSQGLGRGWAAFFGQGTRLTVV.

This clone was counted a single time. The chain recombines TRBV5-1 with TRBJ1-3; possible D gene TRBD1, 6 bases. The CDR3 consists of 14 residues. Between the trimmed V and J ends, which lost 0 bases and 2 bases, there was a span of 6 bases. CDR1 is SGHRS and CDR2 is YFSETQ in the germline V gene. The chain's CDR3 is CASSLAGAGNTIYF. The CDR3 DNA reads TGCGCCAGCAGCTTGGCAGGGGCTGGAAACACCATATATTTT. Drawing the rest from reference TRBV5-1 and TRBJ1-3, the complete variable domain is KAGVTQTPRYLIKTRGQQVTLSCSPISGHRSVSWYQQTPGQGLQFLFEYFSETQRNKGNFPGRFSGRQFSNSRSEMNVSTLELGDSALYLCASSLAGAGNTIYFGEGSWLTVV.

This chain joins TRBV6-6 and TRBJ2-1; 11 bases line up with TRBD1. J was trimmed by 5 bases and V by 5 bases; bases with no gene match: 5. This CDR3 is built from 15 residues. Germline-derived CDR1 and CDR2 are MNHNY and SVGAGI (reference sequence). CDR3 region: CASSSRDRGDNEQFF. The CDR3 DNA sequence: TGTGCCAGCAGTAGCCGGGACAGGGGGGACAATGAGCAGTTCTTC.

The V gene is TRBV2, the J gene TRBJ1-1, with a weak D call TRBD1 (6 bases). The CDR3 runs to 16 residues. V lost 6 bases and J lost 7, with 24 bases in between. Germline CDR1 and CDR2: SNHLY and FYNNEI. The CDR3 DNA follows: TGTGCCAGCAGCCGAACCTCCCGACGGCCGGACAGTGAAGCTTTCTTT. Its protein product is CASSRTSRRPDSEAFF.

The CDR3 DNA is TGTGCCAGTAACGACAGGGACTATGGCTACACCTTC. It yields the protein CASNDRDYGYTF. The genes are TRBV19 and TRBJ1-2, with 7 bases aligning to TRBD1. CDR1 and CDR2 (germline): LNHDA, SQIVND (reference sequence). Germline trimming cut 7 bases from V and 3 bases from J; bases unmatched to any gene: 2. The CDR3 totals 12 residues.

J is TRBJ1-5 and V is TRBV4-1; D is undetermined. Germline V gives CDR1 MGHRA, CDR2 YSYEKL. The CDR3 runs to 14 residues. V lost 7 bases and J 7 bases, leaving 17 bases between the germline ends. CDR3 bases: TGCGCCAGCACCCCGACCCAGGCGAGCCAGCCCCAGCATTTT. Protein sequence: CASTPTQASQPQHF.

This clone was counted between two and nine times. The DNA of the CDR3 is TGTGCCAGCAGCTTAGTAGTGAACACTGAAGCTTTCTTT. Encoded protein: CASSLVVNTEAFF. The chain has TRBV7-8 and TRBJ1-1; D call uncertain. This CDR3 region has 13 residues. The V end lost 1 base, the J end lost 0 bases, and 3 bases lay between the germline ends. Germline CDR1 reads SGHVS; CDR2 reads FQNEAQ.

This clone was seen only a few times. The gene calls are TRBV29-1 and TRBJ1-2; D ambiguous. Trimming removed 6 bases at V and 8 bases at J, with 13 bases between. The germline gives CDR1 SQVTM, CDR2 ANQGSEA. This CDR3 is built from 11 residues. The CDR3 region is CSVRGQDGYTF. For the CDR3, the DNA is TGCAGCGTGAGAGGGCAGGACGGCTACACCTTC.

V gene TRBV29-1 combines with J gene TRBJ2-1; 8 bases map to TRBD2. Germline CDR1 is SQVTM and CDR2 is ANQGSEA. The CDR3 spans 13 residues. The V segment lost 6 bases and the J segment 5 bases; nucleotides outside the gene matches: 6. This CDR3 is CSVQRESHNEQFF. The CDR3 DNA reads TGCAGCGTGCAGCGGGAGTCGCACAATGAGCAGTTCTTC.

A few counts support this clone. The V and J genes are TRBV7-9 and TRBJ1-1; 7 nucleotides agree with TRBD1. Germline V gene lookup returns CDR1 SEHNR and CDR2 FQNEAQ (reference sequence). The CDR3 covers 15 residues. The ends lost 1 base at V and 0 bases at J; junction bases unmatched: 2. For the CDR3, the DNA is TGTGCCAGCAGCTTAGAACAGGGGATGAACACTGAAGCTTTCTTT. Translation gives CASSLEQGMNTEAFF.

This rearrangement joins TRBV4-1 to TRBJ2-5, with 13 bases that match TRBD2. The CDR3 loop spans 20 amino acids. Germline-derived CDR1 and CDR2 are MGHRA and YSYEKL. Losses at the gene ends were 1 base for V and 5 bases for J; bases not matched to a gene: 16. The CDR3 DNA follows: TGCGCCAGCAGCCAAGGGGTGGGACTAGCGGGAAGAGAGGGAGGGGAGACCCAGTACTTC. This gives the protein CASSQGVGLAGREGGETQYF.

The rearrangement joins TRBV30 to TRBJ1-5, with 10 positions matching TRBD1. The germline V gene has CDR1 GTSNPN and CDR2 SVGIG (reference sequence). V shed 4 bases and J 3 bases; nucleotides not matched to a gene: 12. The CDR3 is made up of 17 amino acids. The CDR3 DNA sequence: TGTGCCTGGATTTATAACCGGACAGGGGGTCTCAATCAGCCCCAGCATTTT. Encoded protein: CAWIYNRTGGLNQPQHF.

At least ten counts were recorded for this clone. The chain links TRBV6-4 to TRBJ2-1, with TRBD2 identical over 8 bases. This CDR3 comprises 16 residues. Germline V lookup: CDR1 MRHNA, CDR2 SNTAGT. V shed 0 bases and J 6 bases; nucleotides not matched to a gene: 7. The CDR3 loop reads CASSDSPGSGGNEQFF. CDR3 sequence (DNA): TGTGCCAGCAGTGACTCCCCCGGAAGCGGGGGCAATGAGCAGTTCTTC.

For the CDR3, the DNA is TGTGCCAGCAACGCCGGGACAATCCATGAAAAACTGTTTTTT. Translated, it gives CASNAGTIHEKLFF. The gene calls are TRBV28 and TRBJ1-4; TRBD1 is a possible D gene (6 bases). The germline CDR1 and CDR2 sequences are MDHEN and SYDVKM. This CDR3 is 14 amino acids long. Trimming shortened V by 7 bases and J by 6 bases, and 15 bases separated the two germline ends. The variable domain in full, with the rest retrieved from reference TRBV28 and TRBJ1-4, is DVKVTQSSRYLVKRTGEKVFLECVQDMDHENMFWYRQDPGLGLRLIYFSYDVKMKEKGDIPEGYSVSREKKERFSLILESASTNQTSMYLCASNAGTIHEKLFFGSGTQLSVL.

In its sample, this clone was seen a few times. The chain uses TRBV29-1 and TRBJ2-1; TRBD1 matches 8 bases. This CDR3 is 17 amino acids long. V shed 7 bases and J 0 bases; nucleotides not matched to a gene: 14. The germline V gene has CDR1 SQVTM and CDR2 ANQGSEA. Here the CDR3 reads CSAALSGGWSSYNEQFF. CDR3 DNA sequence: TGCAGCGCCGCTCTGTCAGGGGGCTGGAGCTCCTACAATGAGCAGTTCTTC.

This clone came up a few times. The chain carries TRBV6-1 and TRBJ1-1; 9 positions match TRBD1. The CDR3 has 15 amino acids. The V gene's germline CDR1 is MNHNS and CDR2 SASEGT. The trim removed 1 base at V and 4 bases at J, leaving 4 bases unmatched. CDR3 bases: TGTGCCAGCAGTGAAGGGAGGACAGGGGTCACTGAAGCTTTCTTT. Its protein product is CASSEGRTGVTEAFF.

The chain employs TRBV19 and TRBJ2-7; TRBD1 matches at 8 bases. V was clipped by 4 bases and J by 6 bases; unmatched bases: 8. Germline CDR1 is LNHDA and CDR2 is SQIVND (reference sequence). The CDR3 has 14 residues. DNA of the CDR3: TGTGCCAGTAGTACACCCGGGACAGGTCTCGAGCAGTACTTC. The encoded protein is CASSTPGTGLEQYF.

This chain links TRBV7-9 with TRBJ2-2; 9 bases line up with TRBD2. J was trimmed by 6 bases and V by 0 bases; bases with no gene match: 5. The CDR3 is 16 residues long. Looked up from germline, CDR1 is SEHNR and CDR2 is FQNEAQ (reference sequence). The CDR3 loop reads CASSLASGRGAGELFF. For the CDR3, the DNA is TGTGCCAGCAGCTTAGCTAGCGGGAGAGGAGCCGGGGAGCTGTTTTTT.

In its sample, this clone was seen a few times. V is TRBV19 and J is TRBJ1-5; no definite D call. The CDR3 contains 13 residues. Trimming stripped 4 bases from V and 5 bases from J, with 9 bases between. Germline V lookup: CDR1 LNHDA, CDR2 SQIVND (reference sequence). The chain's CDR3 is CASSNRRDQPQHF. For the CDR3, the DNA is TGTGCCAGTAGTAATAGGCGGGATCAGCCCCAGCATTTT.

Only a few counts were recorded for this clone. The V gene is TRBV6-5, the J gene TRBJ2-5; 7 bases fit TRBD1. The DNA end lines up better with TRBJ2-7; the J call may be wrong. This CDR3 region has 14 residues. Germline V CDR1 and CDR2: MNHEY, SVGAGI. The CDR3 loop reads CASSWTGSSYEQYF. DNA for the CDR3: TGTGCCAGCAGTTGGACAGGTAGCTCCTACGAGCAGTACTTC.

This chain uses TRBV11-2 with TRBJ2-1, with TRBD2 identical over 9 bases. The ends lost 6 bases at V and 2 bases at J; junction bases unmatched: 5. The CDR3 is 15 amino acids. In germline, CDR1 is SGHAT, CDR2 FQNNGV. CDR3: CASRPSGITYNEQFF. The CDR3 bases are TGTGCCAGCAGACCTAGCGGGATCACCTACAATGAGCAGTTCTTC.

There are a few counts of this clone. This chain uses TRBV27 with TRBJ1-4; D possibly corresponds to TRBD1 (5 bases). Trimming stripped 8 bases from V and 8 bases from J, with 18 bases between. The CDR3 spans 14 residues. Germline CDR1 is MNHEY and CDR2 is SMNVEV (reference sequence). The CDR3 DNA sequence: TGTGCCAGCGGAGGGAGGGGAGTGTTAGAAAAACTGTTTTTT. It translates to CASGGRGVLEKLFF.

This sequence joins TRBV5-1 and TRBJ2-7; 11 nucleotides match TRBD1. CDR1 and CDR2 (germline): SGHRS, YFSETQ. V was pared by 4 bases and J by 1 base, with 4 bases of the junction left unmatched. This CDR3 contains 15 residues. CDR3: CASSIGQGASYEQYF. Here the CDR3 DNA reads TGCGCCAGCAGCATTGGACAGGGGGCATCCTACGAGCAGTACTTC.

This clone was detected only a few times. The chain recombines TRBV9 with TRBJ2-1; 14 bases match TRBD2. J lost 7 bases, V lost 4 bases, and 4 bases had no gene match. CDR3 length: 15 residues. Germline loops: CDR1 SGDLS, CDR2 YYNGEE. The CDR3 loop is CASSKGLAGVNEQFF. CDR3 DNA sequence: TGTGCCAGCAGCAAGGGACTAGCGGGAGTTAATGAGCAGTTCTTC.

In this sample, this clone turned up a few times. The CDR3 loop reads CASSWQGVPDEQYF. In nucleotides, the CDR3 is TGTGCCAGCAGCTGGCAGGGGGTTCCAGACGAGCAGTACTTC. The V call is TRBV13, the J call TRBJ2-7; TRBD1 matches 7 bases. The V gene end was trimmed by 4 bases and the J gene end by 5 bases; junction bases not matched to a gene: 8. The CDR3 is 14 amino acids. Germline V gene lookup returns CDR1 PRHDT and CDR2 FYEKMQ (reference sequence).

The chain combines TRBV27 with TRBJ2-2, with D possibly matching TRBD2 (6 bases). Trimming removed 4 bases from V and 6 bases from J, with 6 bases in between. Germline values: CDR1 MNHEY, CDR2 SMNVEV (reference sequence). This CDR3 contains 12 residues. The CDR3 coding sequence is TGTGCCAGCAGTTGGAGGGCCGGGGAGCTGTTTTTT. Its protein is CASSWRAGELFF.

A few counts support this clone. This chain connects TRBV19 to TRBJ2-2, with D possibly being TRBD1 (5 bases). The CDR3 consists of 16 residues. V dropped 0 bases and J dropped 4 bases, with 12 bases sitting between them. The germline V gene encodes CDR1 LNHDA and CDR2 SQIVND (reference sequence). CDR3 protein: CASSIEEGASTGELFF. The CDR3 DNA reads TGTGCCAGTAGTATAGAGGAAGGGGCAAGCACCGGGGAGCTGTTTTTT.